This passage covers 9 T cell receptor beta chains from one sample sequenced in a study of CD8+CD57+ T cells in acquired aplastic anemia. CDR3 and TCR beta VDJ profiling relied on a genomic DNA template. MiXCR, applied by TCRdb to the reads, yields one record per CDR3 protein. This sample has hundreds of thousands of distinct CDR3 sequences, with just under 70% found just once. Sequencing was performed on sorted CD4+, CD8+, or CD8+CD57+ T cells (not recorded which) from PBMCs. The receptors here all came from a human donor in good health, serving as a control.

At least ten counts were recorded for this clonotype. Written as DNA, the CDR3 is TGTGCCAGCAGCAAGGGACTAGCGGGGGGAAGCTCCTACAATGAGCAGTTCTTC. Its protein is CASSKGLAGGSSYNEQFF. This chain uses TRBV12-3 or TRBV12-4 with TRBJ2-1; the match to TRBD2 covers 15 bases. Trimming cost V 6 bases and J 0 bases; bases outside gene matches: 6. This CDR3 comprises 18 residues.

The CDR3 protein is CASAGRAKETQYF. DNA of the CDR3: TGTGCCAGCGCTGGCAGGGCGAAAGAGACCCAGTACTTC. The chain combines TRBV2 with TRBJ2-5; maybe TRBD1 (5 bases). Germline lookup yields CDR1 SNHLY and CDR2 FYNNEI. V lost 8 bases and J 3 bases, leaving 13 bases between the germline ends. The CDR3 extends over 13 amino acids.

The chain joins TRBV7-3 to TRBJ2-7; D may correspond to TRBD1 or TRBD2 (5 bases each). This CDR3 region has 13 residues. V was shortened by 3 bases and J by 6 bases, with 12 bases between the two germline ends. Germline V lookup: CDR1 SGHTA, CDR2 FQGTGA. Here the CDR3 reads CASSLGRACEQYF. As DNA, the CDR3 is TGTGCCAGCAGCTTGGGACGAGCCTGCGAGCAGTACTTC.

V gene TRBV5-1 combines with J gene TRBJ2-7; 11 bases fit TRBD2. Trimming removed 4 bases from V and 3 bases from J; junction bases left unmatched: 12. Germline V lookup: CDR1 SGHRS, CDR2 YFSETQ. This CDR3 region has 17 residues. This CDR3 reads CASSRELAGAEIYEQYF. For the CDR3, the DNA is TGCGCCAGCAGCCGCGAACTAGCGGGGGCCGAAATCTACGAGCAGTACTTC.

The rearrangement uses TRBV9 and TRBJ1-1; D gene uncertain. The CDR3 totals 13 residues. Per germline, CDR1 SGDLS and CDR2 YYNGEE. Trimming shortened V by 5 bases and J by 3 bases, and 11 bases separated the two germline ends. In DNA form, the CDR3 reads TGTGCCAGCAGTTTAGCGGATCACACTGAAGCTTTCTTT. Protein product: CASSLADHTEAFF.

V gene TRBV5-1 combines with J gene TRBJ1-3; perhaps TRBD1 as D (5 bases). This CDR3 is 13 amino acids long. Trimming shortened V by 4 bases and J by 12 bases, and 17 bases separated the two germline ends. Looked up from germline, CDR1 is SGHRS and CDR2 is YFSETQ. The CDR3 spells CASSLGEGYDIYF. CDR3 nucleotide sequence: TGCGCCAGCAGCCTGGGGGAGGGCTACGACATATATTTT.

In the case of this clonotype: This could be a read error, since a much larger clone is one nucleotide away. This chain joins TRBV7-2 and TRBJ2-3; 8 bases agree with TRBD1. Germline V gene data show CDR1 as SGHTA and CDR2 as FQGNSA. This CDR3 contains 17 residues. The CDR3: CASSQDASRGLSDTQYF. The CDR3 DNA reads TGCGCCAGCAGCCAAGATGCGAGCAGGGGGCTTTCAGATACGCAGTATTTT.

The chain recombines TRBV11-3 with TRBJ1-1; 7 nucleotides align to TRBD1. The CDR3 contains 13 residues. Germline V gene lookup returns CDR1 SGHNT and CDR2 YENEEA. With V trimmed by 5 bases and J by 6 bases, 6 bases remained unmatched. Here the CDR3 reads CASSTGQEAEAFF. The DNA of the CDR3 is TGTGCCAGCAGCACAGGACAGGAGGCTGAAGCTTTCTTT.

Details on this clonotype: The junction and the germline gene differ at one end; a read error may be behind it. The V call is TRBV7-3, the J call TRBJ1-5; possible D gene TRBD1, 5 bases. This CDR3 spans 14 amino acids. The germline CDR1 and CDR2 sequences are SGHTA and FQGTGA. For the CDR3, the DNA is TGTGCCAGCAGCTCCCAGGGCGGGTATGCGGTCCAGGGTTTT. Its protein is CASSSQGGYAVQGF.